Following are 10 T cell receptor beta chains from one sample sequenced in a study of cytotoxic CD8 clonotypes in ibrutinib-treated CLL. Assay used: immunoSEQ multiplex PCR; TCRdb lists only in-frame clones, some missing. Seen here are roughly 45,000 clones, 65% to 70% observed once, and the top ten hold roughly 21%. Sequenced here: PBMCs, sampled after 24 months of ibrutinib treatment. The receptors derive from a human donor with chronic lymphocytic leukemia.

This clone was seen a handful of times. The V call is TRBV7-9, the J call TRBJ2-7; D might be TRBD1 (6 bases). The CDR3 runs 17 residues. Trimming stripped 3 bases from V and 0 bases from J, with 18 bases between. CDR1 and CDR2 (germline): SEHNR, FQNEAQ (reference sequence). CDR3 in amino acids: CASSFGSRTAISYEQYF. The DNA of the CDR3 is TGTGCCAGCAGCTTTGGTAGCCGGACAGCAATCTCCTACGAGCAGTACTTC.

A few counts support this clone. The V and J genes are TRBV6-1 and TRBJ2-3; D not resolved. Germline CDR1 is MNHNS and CDR2 is SASEGT. The CDR3 is made up of 16 amino acids. V was trimmed by 4 bases and J by 4 bases, leaving 18 bases between them. The CDR3 coding sequence is TGTGCCAGCAGTGTACTGCCACCTCCTGGGGCAGATACGCAGTATTTT. It is translated as CASSVLPPPGADTQYF.

A single count supports this clone. V usage is TRBV7-2 and J usage is TRBJ1-3; perhaps TRBD1 as D (5 bases). The CDR3 is made up of 16 amino acids. The germline CDR1 and CDR2 sequences are SGHTA and FQGNSA. Trimming cost V 5 bases and J 11 bases, with 25 bases left between them. CDR3 sequence: CASSPPWRGPDRPIYF. The DNA for the CDR3 is TGTGCCAGCAGCCCCCCATGGCGGGGCCCAGACCGCCCCATATATTTT.

The chain joins TRBV5-8 to TRBJ1-1; no clear D gene. Germline loops: CDR1 SGHTS, CDR2 YDEGEE. V lost 2 bases and J 1 base, leaving 12 bases between the germline ends. The CDR3 is 15 residues long. In nucleotides, the CDR3 is TGTGCCAGCAGCTTCCGTCTAAGGTCGAACACTGAAGCTTTCTTT. It translates to CASSFRLRSNTEAFF.

This chain joins TRBV2 and TRBJ1-5, with 8 bases matching TRBD1. CDR1 is SNHLY, CDR2 FYNNEI, per germline. The CDR3 is 14 residues long. With V trimmed by 7 bases and J by 3 bases, 5 bases remained unmatched. The CDR3, as DNA: TGTGCCAGCAACAGGGGGGGGACCAATCAGCCCCAGCATTTT. Its translation: CASNRGGTNQPQHF.

The V call is TRBV7-2, the J call TRBJ2-5; D ambiguous. Germline CDR1 reads SGHTA; CDR2 reads FQGNSA. This CDR3 region has 15 residues. With 2 bases removed from V and 5 bases from J, the gap between germline ends came to 15 bases. CDR3: CASSLLRPGPETQYF. CDR3 nucleotide sequence: TGTGCCAGCAGCTTATTAAGACCGGGCCCGGAGACCCAGTACTTC. The variable domain in full, completed from reference TRBV7-2 and TRBJ2-5, reads GAGVSQSPSNKVTEKGKDVELRCDPISGHTALYWYRQSLGQGLEFLIYFQGNSAPDKSGLPSDRFSAERTGGSVSTLTIQRTQQEDSAVYLCASSLLRPGPETQYFGPGTRLLVL.

This clone was seen a few times. The chain carries TRBV19 and TRBJ1-5; D might be TRBD1 (5 bases). With 4 bases removed from V and 7 bases from J, the gap between germline ends came to 8 bases. The CDR3 has 12 residues. Germline-derived CDR1 and CDR2 are LNHDA and SQIVND (reference sequence). CDR3 sequence reads: CASSRGGQPQHF. In DNA form, the CDR3 reads TGTGCCAGTAGTAGGGGCGGGCAGCCCCAGCATTTT.

The chain is built from TRBV2 and TRBJ1-5; TRBD1 aligns across 10 bases. V shed 8 bases and J 3 bases; nucleotides not matched to a gene: 7. CDR3 size: 15 residues. Germline V gene lookup returns CDR1 SNHLY and CDR2 FYNNEI. CDR3 nucleotides: TGTGCCAGCCATGGGACAGGGGCGCTCAATCAGCCCCAGCATTTT. Translating it yields CASHGTGALNQPQHF.

The chain couples TRBV5-6 to TRBJ2-4, with D maybe TRBD1 (6 bases). This CDR3 has 14 residues. V gave up 1 base and J gave up 4 bases, with 9 bases separating them. Germline V gives CDR1 SGHDT, CDR2 YYEEEE. CDR3 nucleotide sequence: TGTGCCAGCAGCTTGTTCAGGGGAAAAAACATTCAGTACTTC. Residues: CASSLFRGKNIQYF. Full variable domain (outside the CDR3, taken from reference TRBV5-6 and TRBJ2-4): DAGVTQSPTHLIKTRGQQVTLRCSPKSGHDTVSWYQQALGQGPQFIFQYYEEEERQRGNFPDRFSGHQFPNYSSELNVNALLLGDSALYLCASSLFRGKNIQYFGAGTRLSVL.

The V gene is TRBV9, the J gene TRBJ1-4; D unresolved. Deletions cut 2 bases from V and 14 bases from J, with 10 bases between. This CDR3 spans 11 amino acids. Germline V CDR1 and CDR2: SGDLS, YYNGEE. The CDR3 region has the DNA TGTGCCAGCAGCGTTTCGGTCCAGCTGTTTTTT. It specifies CASSVSVQLFF.